Listed below are T cell receptor beta chains from one sample, sequenced in a study of cytomegalovirus exposure and HLA in healthy donors. Using immunoSEQ multiplex PCR, the repertoire was profiled, and TCRdb retains in-frame clones only, with some absent. The sample has about 170,000 clones; over 70% are singletons. The sequenced material came from PBMCs. These receptors came from a woman in her 50s in good health and CMV-seropositive. The conserved cysteine and the conserved F or W are not part of the CDR3 here. Each record gives: V gene, J gene, CDR3 protein.

V gene: TRBV28; J gene: TRBJ1-2; CDR3 protein: ASSSPPTSTLGYT
V gene: TRBV5-5; J gene: TRBJ2-1; CDR3 protein: ASRFSTSGSSYNEQF
V gene: TRBV2; J gene: TRBJ2-3; CDR3 protein: ASSGQGTDTQY
V gene: TRBV19; J gene: TRBJ2-5; CDR3 protein: ASRGPRGTQY
V gene: TRBV7-9; J gene: TRBJ1-1; CDR3 protein: ASSLELGQGENTEAF
V gene: TRBV10-3; J gene: TRBJ2-4; CDR3 protein: AISSGTVGVDIQY
V gene: TRBV5-1; J gene: TRBJ1-4; CDR3 protein: ASSPSGGVREKLF
V gene: TRBV5-1; J gene: TRBJ2-5; CDR3 protein: ASSLTGVRETQY
V gene: TRBV4-3; J gene: TRBJ2-3; CDR3 protein: ASSQVEQGLGTDTQY
V gene: TRBV19; J gene: TRBJ2-1; CDR3 protein: ASSPRLAGASYNEQF
V gene: TRBV6-6; J gene: TRBJ2-5; CDR3 protein: ASSYGGPGETQY